A single sample is the source of the 15 T cell receptor beta chains below, sequenced in a study of T cell responses to AZD1222 COVID-19 vaccine. This table comes from immunoSEQ multiplex PCR, and its TCRdb copy is limited to in-frame clones, with some not included. Altogether around 120,000 clones are present, roughly 90% being singletons, with the ten largest covering 13% to 15%. The sequences come from peripheral blood, collected on day 0 of AZD1222 vaccination. The receptors were sampled from an adult in good health.

J is TRBJ1-2 and V is TRBV13, with D perhaps matching TRBD1 (6 bases). The ends were cut back, 5 bases at V and 4 bases at J, with 29 bases in the middle. The germline V gene encodes CDR1 PRHDT and CDR2 FYEKMQ (reference sequence). The CDR3 has 19 residues. CDR3 nucleotides: TGTGCCAGCAGCGCAATCGTTCGGACAGCCTCGACTGGATTCTATGGCTACACCTTC. This sequence encodes CASSAIVRTASTGFYGYTF. The full variable domain, with the rest looked up from reference TRBV13 and TRBJ1-2, is AAGVIQSPRHLIKEKRETATLKCYPIPRHDTVYWYQQGPGQDPQFLISFYEKMQSDKGSIPDRFSAQQFSDYHSELNMSSLELGDSALYFCASSAIVRTASTGFYGYTFGSGTRLTVV.

This chain joins TRBV3-1 (or the pseudogene TRBV3-2) and TRBJ2-2, with 7 bases lining up with TRBD2. V lost 0 bases to trimming and J lost 5 bases; unmatched junction nucleotides: 12. From germline, CDR1 is LGHDT and CDR2 YNNKEL (reference sequence). The CDR3 sequence is 18 residues long. The CDR3 loop reads CASSQDRGAGEWTGELFF. For the CDR3, the DNA is TGTGCCAGCAGCCAAGATCGGGGCGCGGGAGAATGGACCGGGGAGCTGTTTTTT.

This clone occurred a few times. This chain links TRBV27 with TRBJ1-2; perhaps TRBD1 as D (6 bases). The CDR3 covers 14 residues. CDR1 is MNHEY and CDR2 is SMNVEV in the germline V gene (reference sequence). V shed 6 bases and J shed 4 bases, with 15 bases lying between them. CDR3 in DNA: TGTGCCAGCAGCTTACAGGGTTCCGGCTATGGCTACACCTTC. This codes for CASSLQGSGYGYTF.

The chain couples TRBV30 to TRBJ2-1; D may match TRBD1 or TRBD2 (6 bases each). This CDR3 is built from 14 residues. The V gene's germline CDR1 is GTSNPN and CDR2 SVGIG (reference sequence). V was trimmed by 2 bases and J by 4 bases, leaving 12 bases between them. As DNA, the CDR3 is TGTGCCTGGAGTAAAGGGGGGATATACAATGAGCAGTTCTTC. It encodes CAWSKGGIYNEQFF.

This chain uses TRBV30 with TRBJ1-1; the D gene is possibly TRBD1 (6 bases). V shed 7 bases and J shed 3 bases, with 9 bases lying between them. Germline V gives CDR1 GTSNPN, CDR2 SVGIG (reference sequence). The CDR3 totals 11 residues. The CDR3 coding sequence is TGTGCCTCACAGGGTTACACTGAAGCTTTCTTT. It encodes CASQGYTEAFF.

The gene calls are TRBV7-7 and TRBJ2-2, with 9 bases matching TRBD1. The germline gives CDR1 SSHAT, CDR2 FNYEAQ (reference sequence). V gave up 1 base and J gave up 5 bases; unmatched junction bases: 8. CDR3 length: 17 residues. The CDR3 DNA reads TGTGCCAGCAGCTTAGAAGCAACAGGGGGCAAAACCGGGGAGCTGTTTTTT. Translating it yields CASSLEATGGKTGELFF.

This chain links TRBV24-1 with TRBJ2-1; 15 bases fit TRBD2. The CDR3 extends over 18 amino acids. CDR1 and CDR2 (germline): KGHDR, SFDVKD. The trim removed 4 bases at V and 5 bases at J, leaving 8 bases unmatched. The CDR3 loop is CATSEYGLAGGLHNEQFF. CDR3 DNA sequence: TGTGCCACCAGTGAATATGGACTAGCGGGAGGGTTACACAATGAGCAGTTCTTC.

DNA for the CDR3: TGTGCTAGTGGTTTCTACCCCGGGGGGCGCGACACAGATACGCAGTATTTT. Protein product: CASGFYPGGRDTDTQYF. The chain recombines TRBV12-5 with TRBJ2-3; D might be TRBD2 (7 bases). CDR1 is LGHNT and CDR2 is FRNRAP in the germline V gene. This CDR3 contains 17 residues. V shed 3 bases and J shed 2 bases, with 18 bases lying between them.

This chain uses TRBV5-1 with TRBJ2-5; D unresolved. The germline V and J ends were trimmed by 0 bases and 0 bases, with 6 bases remaining between them. CDR1 is SGHRS and CDR2 is YFSETQ in the germline V gene. This CDR3 has 14 residues. CDR3 sequence (DNA): TGCGCCAGCAGCTTGGTTGGGCACCAAGAGACCCAGTACTTC. Translating it yields CASSLVGHQETQYF.

This clone has only one observation. The chain is built from TRBV7-6 and TRBJ1-3; 7 bases agree with TRBD1. The CDR3 spans 17 residues. The J segment lost 3 bases and the V segment lost 2 bases, leaving 10 bases of the junction unmatched. Per germline, CDR1 SGHVS and CDR2 FNYEAQ. CDR3 sequence (DNA): TGTGCCAGCAGCTTACTTTCCGACAGGGTTGGTGGAAACACCATATATTTT. Translation gives CASSLLSDRVGGNTIYF.

This rearrangement joins TRBV7-9 to TRBJ2-7; no clear D. The CDR3 is 15 amino acids. V lost 5 bases to trimming and J lost 3 bases, with 17 bases between them. CDR1 is SEHNR and CDR2 is FQNEAQ in the germline V gene (reference sequence). The CDR3 DNA follows: TGTGCCAGCAGCCCCCCGACCGCCGAAGTCTACGAGCAGTACTTC. Its translation is CASSPPTAEVYEQYF.

V gene TRBV10-3 combines with J gene TRBJ2-7, with D hard to call. The CDR3 consists of 13 residues. CDR1 is ENHRY, CDR2 SYGVKD, per germline. Trimming removed 2 bases from V and 0 bases from J, with 5 bases in between. The CDR3 sequence: CAISEPFSYEQYF. The CDR3 DNA reads as TGTGCCATCAGTGAGCCGTTCTCCTACGAGCAGTACTTC.

V is TRBV5-1 and J is TRBJ1-4; 8 nucleotides align to TRBD1. The CDR3 is made up of 15 amino acids. Germline CDR1 and CDR2: SGHRS and YFSETQ. The trim removed 2 bases at V and 5 bases at J, leaving 5 bases unmatched. The CDR3 bases are TGCGCCAGCAGCTTACTCCAGGGGGCGAATGAAAAACTGTTTTTT. Translating it yields CASSLLQGANEKLFF. The whole variable domain, filled in from reference TRBV5-1 and TRBJ1-4, reads KAGVTQTPRYLIKTRGQQVTLSCSPISGHRSVSWYQQTPGQGLQFLFEYFSETQRNKGNFPGRFSGRQFSNSRSEMNVSTLELGDSALYLCASSLLQGANEKLFFGSGTQLSVL.

This clone was counted once. The rearrangement uses TRBV6-5 and TRBJ1-2; 8 nucleotides agree with TRBD1. Germline V CDR1 and CDR2: MNHEY, SVGAGI. This CDR3 region has 15 residues. The V segment lost 2 bases and the J segment 6 bases; nucleotides outside the gene matches: 8. CDR3 loop: CASSYGTGGRDGYTF. The CDR3 bases are TGTGCCAGCAGTTACGGAACAGGGGGGAGGGATGGCTACACCTTC.

The chain uses TRBV5-4 and TRBJ1-2; possibly TRBD1 for D (6 bases). Per the germline V gene, CDR1 is SGHNT and CDR2 is YYREEE (reference sequence). The CDR3 has 11 residues. The V end was cut by 6 bases, the J end by 7 bases, with 10 bases between. The CDR3 is CASTLGAGYTF. In nucleotides, the CDR3 is TGTGCCAGCACCCTGGGGGCTGGCTACACCTTC.